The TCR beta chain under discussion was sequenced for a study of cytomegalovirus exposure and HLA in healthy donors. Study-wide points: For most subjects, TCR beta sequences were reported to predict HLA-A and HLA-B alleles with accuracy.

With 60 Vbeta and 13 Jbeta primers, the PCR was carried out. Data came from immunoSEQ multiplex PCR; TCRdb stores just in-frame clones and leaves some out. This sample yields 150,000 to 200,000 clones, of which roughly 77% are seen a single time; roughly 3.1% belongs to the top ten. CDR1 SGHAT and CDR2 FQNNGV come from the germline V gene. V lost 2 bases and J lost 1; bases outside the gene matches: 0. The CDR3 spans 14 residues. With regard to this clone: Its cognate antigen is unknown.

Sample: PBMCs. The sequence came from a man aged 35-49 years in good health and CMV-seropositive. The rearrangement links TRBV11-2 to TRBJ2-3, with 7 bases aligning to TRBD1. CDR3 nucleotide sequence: TGTGCCAGCAGCTTAACAGGGGGCACAGATACGCAGTATTTT. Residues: CASSLTGGTDTQYF.